This TCR beta chain is from a study of radiotherapy plus CTLA-4 blockade in lung cancer. Generated by immunoSEQ multiplex PCR, the TCRdb table keeps only in-frame clones and is missing some. The sample consists of roughly 50,000 clones, 70% to 90% of them appearing once. The sample here was peripheral blood, taken from a patient treated with radiotherapy plus ipilimumab. The source is a human donor with non-small cell lung cancer whose response to radiotherapy plus ipilimumab could not be evaluated.

The CDR3 sequence is CASSQDLRSTDTQYF. The CDR3 DNA sequence: TGCGCCAGCAGCCAAGACCTCCGTAGCACAGATACGCAGTATTTT. The chain employs TRBV4-3 and TRBJ2-3; D is ambiguous. Germline V gene data show CDR1 as LGHNA and CDR2 as YSLEER. V shed 0 bases and J shed 0 bases, with 7 bases lying between them. This CDR3 has 15 amino acids.